The clone carrying this TCR beta chain has just a few counts. Antigen unknown. Preparation of the TCRbeta library used unique molecular identifiers. One entry per CDR3 protein results from TCRdb running MiXCR on the PCR reads. The table shows some 220,000 distinct CDR3 sequences, with 11% occurring only once. The data are from a study of T-cell reconstitution after alpha-beta-depleted transplantation in children. Study outcomes and limitations: Surviving recipient T cells and thymic progenitors produced the high day-60 TCRbeta diversity seen in some patients. Among T cells one year after transplant, newly produced cells accounted for most counts and diversity. Reports say that about two months after transplant, the alpha-beta T cells came out of several hundred graft clones that had expanded.

J was trimmed by 4 bases and V by 2 bases; bases with no gene match: 4. The CDR3 extends over 16 amino acids. Germline loops: CDR1 KGHDR, CDR2 SFDVKD. The sample was PBMCs, taken before TCRalphabeta/CD19-depleted stem cell transplant. The receptor was derived from a child younger than two with acute myeloid leukemia, due to receive a stem cell transplant. The chain is built from TRBV24-1 and TRBJ2-2; 9 bases match TRBD1. The CDR3 here is CATSDSRDRVTGELFF. CDR3 DNA sequence: TGTGCCACCAGTGATTCCCGGGACAGGGTCACCGGGGAGCTGTTTTTT.